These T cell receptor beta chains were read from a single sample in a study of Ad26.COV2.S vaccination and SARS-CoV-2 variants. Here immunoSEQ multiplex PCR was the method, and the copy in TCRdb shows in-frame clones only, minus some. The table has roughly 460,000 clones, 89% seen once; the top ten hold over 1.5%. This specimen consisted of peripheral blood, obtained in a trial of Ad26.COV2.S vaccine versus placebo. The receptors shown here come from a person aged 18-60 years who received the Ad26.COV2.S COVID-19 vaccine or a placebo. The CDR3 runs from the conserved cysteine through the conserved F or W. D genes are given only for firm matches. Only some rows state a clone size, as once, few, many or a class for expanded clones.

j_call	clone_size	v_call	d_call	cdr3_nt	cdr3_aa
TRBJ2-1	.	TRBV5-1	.	TGCGCCAGCAGCGCCCCAACCCTATTTGCTGAGCAGTTCTTC	CASSAPTLFAEQFF
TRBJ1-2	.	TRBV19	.	TGTGCCAGTAGTATAGATCGCCAGGCATCCTATGGCTACACCTTC	CASSIDRQASYGYTF
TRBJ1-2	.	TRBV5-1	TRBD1	TGCGCCAGCAGCTTGGACGGTCAGGGGGACGACTATGGCTACACCTTC	CASSLDGQGDDYGYTF
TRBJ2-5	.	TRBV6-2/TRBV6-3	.	TGTGCCAGCAGTTTGATTCGGGACATCGGGGAGACCCAGTACTTC	CASSLIRDIGETQYF
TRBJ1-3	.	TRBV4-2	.	TGTGCCAGCAGCCCCCAGGACACCCCCGGTGGAAACACCATATATTTT	CASSPQDTPGGNTIYF
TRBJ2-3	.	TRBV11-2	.	TGTGCCAGCACTAGAGGGTTCGATACGCAGTATTTT	CASTRGFDTQYF
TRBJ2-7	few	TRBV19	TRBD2	TGTGCCAGTAGTCACTATTCGTCGGGGGGCTCCTACGAGCAGTACTTC	CASSHYSSGGSYEQYF
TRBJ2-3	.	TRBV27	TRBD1	TGTGCCAGCAGCCCTGCTCCCTCCAGGGGGAGCACAGATACGCAGTATTTT	CASSPAPSRGSTDTQYF
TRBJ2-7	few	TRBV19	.	TGTGCCAGTAGTGGAGGTCTCTCCTACGAGCAGTACTTC	CASSGGLSYEQYF
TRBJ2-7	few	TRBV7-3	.	TGTGCCAGCAGCTCCCTTCCCTTCTACGAGCAGTACTTC	CASSSLPFYEQYF
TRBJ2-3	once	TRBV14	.	TGTGCCAGCAGCCAAGATCTCGCCGGGGCCACGCAGTATTTT	CASSQDLAGATQYF
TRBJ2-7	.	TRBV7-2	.	TGTGCCAGCAGCTTAGGGGGGTCGCCTCGAGAGCAGTACTTC	CASSLGGSPREQYF
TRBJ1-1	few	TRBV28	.	TGTGCCAGCAGTACCCCTGAGGGAGTGAACACTGAAGCTTTCTTT	CASSTPEGVNTEAFF
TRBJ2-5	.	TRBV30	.	TGTGCCTGGAGTGTACTGCTAGAGCTCCAAGAGACCCAGTACTTC	CAWSVLLELQETQYF
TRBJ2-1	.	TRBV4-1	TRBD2	TGCGCCAGCAGTGAACGGGGGGGTGACTACAATGAGCAGTTCTTC	CASSERGGDYNEQFF
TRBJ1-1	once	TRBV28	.	TGTGCCAGCAGTGAAGGAGACACTGAAGCTTTCTTT	CASSEGDTEAFF
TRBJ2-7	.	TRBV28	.	TGTGCCAGCAGTTTATGGGCTGTTGACACAAGCTCCTACGAGCAGTACTTC	CASSLWAVDTSSYEQYF
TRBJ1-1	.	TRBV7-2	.	TGTGCCAGCAGCAGCTACAGGGCTGAAGCTTTCTTT	CASSSYRAEAFF
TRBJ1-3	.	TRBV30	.	TGTGCCTGGAGGGATCCAAGCTCTGGAAACACCATATATTTT	CAWRDPSSGNTIYF
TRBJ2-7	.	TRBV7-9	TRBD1	TGTGCCAGCAGCCCCGGACAGGGCTTTACCTACGAGCAGTACTTC	CASSPGQGFTYEQYF
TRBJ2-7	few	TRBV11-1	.	TGTGCCAGCAGCCCTGGGTCTAATCGGGAGCAGTACTTC	CASSPGSNREQYF
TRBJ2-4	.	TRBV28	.	TGTGCCAGCAGCCTAGGGGAACCTCTAGCCAAAAACATTCAGTACTTC	CASSLGEPLAKNIQYF
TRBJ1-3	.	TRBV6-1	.	TGTGCCAGCAGTGAATTGGCCTCTGGAAACACCATATATTTT	CASSELASGNTIYF
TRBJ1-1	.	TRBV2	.	TGTGCCAGCAACCGGTACGGGGCGGGGGCTTTCTTT	CASNRYGAGAFF
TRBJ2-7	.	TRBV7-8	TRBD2	TGTGCCAGCAGCCGAGGACTAGCGGGACTCTACGAGCAGTACTTC	CASSRGLAGLYEQYF
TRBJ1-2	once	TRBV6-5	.	TGTGCCAGCAGTAGGGAGGGTTATGGCTACACCTTC	CASSREGYGYTF
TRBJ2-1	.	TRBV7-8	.	TGTGCCAGCAGCTCGGGACTGGAGCATAACAATGAGCAGTTCTTC	CASSSGLEHNNEQFF
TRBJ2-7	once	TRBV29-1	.	TGCAGCGTTGAAGAGCGAAAACCAACCTACGAGCAGTACTTC	CSVEERKPTYEQYF
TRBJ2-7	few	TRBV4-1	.	TGCGCCAGCAGCCAAGGGTCAGGCACCTACGAGCAGTACTTC	CASSQGSGTYEQYF
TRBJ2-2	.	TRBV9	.	TGTGCCAGCAGCGTAGGAGAAGACCCCACGAACACCGGGGAGCTGTTTTTT	CASSVGEDPTNTGELFF
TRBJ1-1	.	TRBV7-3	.	TGTGCCAGCCGATCGACCCCGGGGGCGAACACTGAAGCTTTCTTT	CASRSTPGANTEAFF
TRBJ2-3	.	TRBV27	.	TGTGCCAGCAGTCCAATATCCTCATCAGGAGATACGCAGTATTTT	CASSPISSSGDTQYF
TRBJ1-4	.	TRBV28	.	TGTGCCAGCTACGAGGGCACTAATGAAAAACTGTTTTTT	CASYEGTNEKLFF
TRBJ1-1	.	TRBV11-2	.	TGTGCCAGCAGCTTTAGGCCGACGGGTTACGCCTTGAACACTGAAGCTTTCTTT	CASSFRPTGYALNTEAFF
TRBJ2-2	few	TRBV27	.	TGTGCCAGCAGTTTTGGGGAGAAGCTGGGCACCGGGGAGCTGTTTTTT	CASSFGEKLGTGELFF
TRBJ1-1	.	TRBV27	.	TGTGCCAGCACCTCGACAGGAGCACCGGCTTTCTTT	CASTSTGAPAFF
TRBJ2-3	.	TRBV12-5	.	TGTGCTAGTGGTTGGGGTAGCACAGATACGCAGTATTTT	CASGWGSTDTQYF
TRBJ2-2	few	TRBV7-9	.	TGTGCCAGCACCATGTGGGGCGGGGAGCTGTTTTTT	CASTMWGGELFF
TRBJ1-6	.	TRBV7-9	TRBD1	TGTGCCAGCAGCTTAGGTGCAGGGGGCCCTAATTCACCCCTCCACTTT	CASSLGAGGPNSPLHF
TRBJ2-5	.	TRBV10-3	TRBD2	TGTGCCATCAGTGCGGGACTAGCGCAAGAGACCCAGTACTTC	CAISAGLAQETQYF